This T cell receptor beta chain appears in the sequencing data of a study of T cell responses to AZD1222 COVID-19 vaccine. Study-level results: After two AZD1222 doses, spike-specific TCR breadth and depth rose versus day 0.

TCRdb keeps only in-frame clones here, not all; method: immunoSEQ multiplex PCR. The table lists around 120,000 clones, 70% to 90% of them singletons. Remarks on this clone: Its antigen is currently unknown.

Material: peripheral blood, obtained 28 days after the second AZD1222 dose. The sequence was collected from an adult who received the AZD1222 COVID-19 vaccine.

CDR3 in DNA: TGTGCCATCAGTCGTCCAAGCGGGAGTTACAATGAGCAGTTCTTC. Translated: CAISRPSGSYNEQFF. This sequence joins TRBV10-3 and TRBJ2-1; 8 bases fit TRBD2. V trimming: 5 bases; J trimming: 4 bases; junction bases outside the gene matches: 7. The CDR3 consists of 15 residues. Germline loops: CDR1 ENHRY, CDR2 SYGVKD.